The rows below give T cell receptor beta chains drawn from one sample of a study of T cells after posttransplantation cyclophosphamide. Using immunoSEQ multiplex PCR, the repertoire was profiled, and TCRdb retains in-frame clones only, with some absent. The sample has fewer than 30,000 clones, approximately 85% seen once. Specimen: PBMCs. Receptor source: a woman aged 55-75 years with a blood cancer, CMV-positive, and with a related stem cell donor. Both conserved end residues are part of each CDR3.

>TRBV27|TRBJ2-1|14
CASSLLGLANEQFF
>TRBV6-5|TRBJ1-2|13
CASSRQGNYGYTF
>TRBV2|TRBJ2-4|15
CASSRGPAGKNIQYF
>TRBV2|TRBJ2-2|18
CASRPGQLAGGNTGELFF
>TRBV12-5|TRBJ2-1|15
CASGAGQLIYNEQFF
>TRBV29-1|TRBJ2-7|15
CSVPGGLAGKYEQYF
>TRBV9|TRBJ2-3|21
CASSVVPWGRRTSGDTDTQYF
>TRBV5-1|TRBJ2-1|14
CASSGQGSYNEQFF
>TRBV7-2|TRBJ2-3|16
CASSPASGRPTDTQYF
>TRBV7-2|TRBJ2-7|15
CASSRRAGGFYEQYF
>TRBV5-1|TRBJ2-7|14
CASSRGSSGYEQYF
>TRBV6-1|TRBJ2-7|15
CASSVGTSGFYEQYF
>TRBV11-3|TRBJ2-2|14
CASSLSPNTGELFF
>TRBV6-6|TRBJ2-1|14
CASRQTSGSHEQFF
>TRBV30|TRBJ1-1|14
CALYRGRLNTEAFF
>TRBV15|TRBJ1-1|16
CATSRPGTGGETEAFF
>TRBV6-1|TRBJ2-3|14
CASRGGLAGGRKYF
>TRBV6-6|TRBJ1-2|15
CASRFPGAINYGYTF
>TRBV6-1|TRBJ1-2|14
CASSESGQGSGYTF
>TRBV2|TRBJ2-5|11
CASSQQETQYF
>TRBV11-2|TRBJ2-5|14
CASSAVSGKETQYF
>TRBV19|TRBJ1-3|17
CASNPRAGMISGNTIYF
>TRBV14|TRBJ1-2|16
CASSQLDRSQNYGYTF
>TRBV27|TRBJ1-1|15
CASSLGTVIDTEAFF
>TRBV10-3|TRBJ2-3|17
CAISEHSLAGSTDTQYF
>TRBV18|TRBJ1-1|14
CASSSDRGLTEAFF
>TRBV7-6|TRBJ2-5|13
CASSTGPGRTQYF
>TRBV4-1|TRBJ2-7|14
CASSQTSGLREQYF
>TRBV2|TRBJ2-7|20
CAGSDKLGQREREGGGEQYF
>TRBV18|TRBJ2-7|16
CASPPLPVGSSYEQYF
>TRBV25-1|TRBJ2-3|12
CASRRGTDTQYF
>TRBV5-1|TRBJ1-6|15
CASSGTGTADSPLHF
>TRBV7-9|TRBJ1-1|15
CASSLRTTEHTEAFF
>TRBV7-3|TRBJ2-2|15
CASSSRSGHFGELFF
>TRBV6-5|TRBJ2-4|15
CASSYSGLAKNIQYF
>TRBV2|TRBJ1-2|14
CASSPTGSDYGYTF
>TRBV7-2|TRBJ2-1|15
CASSLAGVAYNEQFF
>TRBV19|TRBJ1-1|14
CASSISSSGTEAFF
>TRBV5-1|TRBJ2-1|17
CASSSRTSGRSYNEQFF
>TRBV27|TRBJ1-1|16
CASSLQAVPQTTEAFF
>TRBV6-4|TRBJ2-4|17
CASRDRRPQGAKNIQYF
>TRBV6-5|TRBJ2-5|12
CASAGPWGAQYF
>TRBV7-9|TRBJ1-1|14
CASSLQGGNTEAFF
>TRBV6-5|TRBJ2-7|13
CASSSGRHGEQYF
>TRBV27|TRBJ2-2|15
CASSLGGTNTGELFF
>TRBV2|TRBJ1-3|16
CAHSPTLLGSGNTIYF
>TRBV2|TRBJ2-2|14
CASSEPHATGELFF
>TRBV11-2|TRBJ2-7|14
CASSRSTGGYEQYF
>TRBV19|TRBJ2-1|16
CASRRGRGSSYNEQFF
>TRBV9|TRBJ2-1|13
CASTAGAQGEQFF
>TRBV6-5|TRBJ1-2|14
CASRTGGENYGYTF
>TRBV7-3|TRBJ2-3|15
CASSLRSSSTDTQYF